This T cell receptor beta chain originates from a study of cytomegalovirus exposure and HLA in healthy donors. The CDR3 length is 14 residues. Trimming took off 6 bases at V and 2 bases at J, with 13 bases between the two ends. The germline V gene encodes CDR1 SGHTA and CDR2 FQGNSA. PCR was performed using 60 Vbeta and 13 Jbeta primers. Method: immunoSEQ multiplex PCR; TCRdb's copy keeps in-frame clones and lacks some. There are approximately 150,000 clones in the sample; more than 75% occur only once, and about 9.5% lies in the top ten. The sequenced material came from PBMCs. The sequence came from a man in his late teens or twenties in good health and CMV-seropositive. The chain has TRBV7-2 and TRBJ1-1; D uncertain. CDR3 bases: TGTGCCAGCAGGGGAGGGAGATCCAACACTGAAGCTTTCTTT. Translating gives CASRGGRSNTEAFF.